A selection of T cell receptor beta chains follows, all from one sample in a study of blood T cell repertoires in COVID-19. Generated by immunoSEQ multiplex PCR, the TCRdb table keeps only in-frame clones and is missing some. The sample lists 110,000 or so clones, approximately 80% occurring once. Sequences were obtained from peripheral blood. The source of these receptors is a woman aged 40 to 50 with acute or convalescent COVID-19. Each CDR3 is given with its conserved first and last residue. The D gene is left open where the match is weak. Some rows have no size entry. The others give once, few or many, or a class for an expanded clone.

j_gene | abundance | v_gene | d_gene | CDR3nt | CDR3aa
TRBJ1-2 | once | TRBV7-2 | TRBD1 | TGTGCCAGCAGCCCCGGATATCGGACAGGGGGTGGGGGCTACACCTTC | CASSPGYRTGGGGYTF
TRBJ1-6 | NA | TRBV30 | NA | TGTGCCTGGAGTCGGGGGGGAAGTGCCTCGGGGTCACCCCTCCACTTT | CAWSRGGSASGSPLHF
TRBJ1-6 | once | TRBV6-4 | NA | TGTGCCAGCAGTGACCGGGCAGGGTTTGGATCACCCCTCCACTTT | CASSDRAGFGSPLHF
TRBJ1-1 | few | TRBV7-9 | TRBD1 | TGTGCCAGCAGCTTAGGACCCGACAGGGGGAACACTGAAGCTTTCTTT | CASSLGPDRGNTEAFF
TRBJ1-1 | NA | TRBV10-2 | NA | TGCGCCAGCAGTGATGGCGGGGGGGGTTCCTTT | CASSDGGGGSF
TRBJ2-1 | NA | TRBV7-8 | TRBD2 | TGTGCCAGCAGCTCCCACGGGGGGGATCACAATGAGCAGTTCTTC | CASSSHGGDHNEQFF
TRBJ1-4 | NA | TRBV3-1/TRBV3-2 | NA | TGTGCCAGCAGCCACCGGACGCCGAGGGCTGAAAAACTGTTTTTT | CASSHRTPRAEKLFF
TRBJ2-4 | NA | TRBV27 | TRBD1 | TGTGCCAGCAGTCTCTCCGGGACAGGGTTGGGGGCCAAAAACATTCAGTACTTC | CASSLSGTGLGAKNIQYF
TRBJ1-2 | NA | TRBV11-2 | NA | TGTGCCAGCAGCTTGGCTCGCAACTATGGCTACACCTTC | CASSLARNYGYTF
TRBJ2-3 | NA | TRBV3-1/TRBV3-2 | TRBD2 | TGTGCCAGCAGCGTGCGGGGGGGGAGCACAGATACGCAGTATTTT | CASSVRGGSTDTQYF
TRBJ2-3 | NA | TRBV4-2 | TRBD2 | TGTGCCAGCAGCCGGGACGGGCGGGGGGTTGGAGATACGCAGTATTTT | CASSRDGRGVGDTQYF
TRBJ1-5 | NA | TRBV2 | NA | TGTGCCAGCAGTGAAACGGGATTTAGCAATCAGCCCCAGCATTTT | CASSETGFSNQPQHF
TRBJ1-6 | once | TRBV9 | TRBD1 | TGTGCCAGCAGCCCCACCGGGACAGGGACCGGGTCCTATAATTCACCCCTCCACTTT | CASSPTGTGTGSYNSPLHF
TRBJ2-7 | NA | TRBV10-3 | NA | TGTGCCATCAGTGGGGAGGTGGGCTACGAGCAGTACTTC | CAISGEVGYEQYF
TRBJ2-7 | NA | TRBV5-5 | NA | TGTGCCAGCAGCTTGCGGGTATCGGGAACAGGGTGGGAGCAGTACTTC | CASSLRVSGTGWEQYF
TRBJ1-4 | NA | TRBV19 | TRBD1 | TGTGCCAGTCGGACAGGGAATGAAAAACTGTTTTTT | CASRTGNEKLFF
TRBJ2-5 | NA | TRBV5-8 | NA | TGTGCCAGCAGCTTTGAGGGCAAGGGGGTTTCGCGAGAGACCCAGTACTTC | CASSFEGKGVSRETQYF